The present T cell receptor (beta chain) was sequenced within a study of molecular identifiers for immune sequencing clone quantification. Libraries of naive CD8 cells were prepared from approximately 20,000 to 1,000,000 sorted cells using 10%, 30% or 50% RNA. TCRdb itself ran the PCR reads through MiXCR, one entry per CDR3 protein. The table has around 480,000 distinct CDR3 sequences, 25% seen once; the top ten hold roughly 0.77%. This clonotype was found a few times. The CDR3 consists of 15 residues. The germline CDR1 and CDR2 sequences are MGHRA and YSYEKL. V lost 3 bases, J lost 5 bases, and 9 bases stayed unmatched.

Material for sequencing was naive CD8+ T cells from blood, with Jurkat cell RNA spiked in. The subset is: FACS-sorted CD8+CD4-CCR7+CD45RA+ naive T cells. The receptor's source is a human donor in good health. Some libraries in this study had Jurkat cell RNA spiked in. The chain has TRBV4-1 and TRBJ2-7, with TRBD1 identical over 8 bases. CDR3 protein: CASSHQTTGGDEQYF. DNA of the CDR3: TGCGCCAGCAGCCACCAAACCACAGGGGGAGACGAGCAGTACTTC.